The next 2 T cell receptor beta chains were all read from a single sample in a study of cytomegalovirus exposure and HLA in healthy donors. PCR involved 60 Vbeta and 13 Jbeta primers. Assay: immunoSEQ multiplex PCR; the TCRdb copy retains only in-frame clones and omits some. The data show roughly 120,000 clones, around 70% seen once. Sequenced: PBMCs. These TCRs come from a woman aged 18-30 years in good health and CMV-seronegative.

The rearrangement links TRBV29-1 to TRBJ1-2, with D unresolved. The germline V gene has CDR1 SQVTM and CDR2 ANQGSEA. The V and J ends lost 1 base and 0 bases respectively, with 6 bases between them. The CDR3 sequence is 13 residues long. CDR3: CSVEAGPNYGYTF. The CDR3 coding sequence is TGCAGCGTTGAAGCGGGTCCTAACTATGGCTACACCTTC.

In this sample, this clone turned up a few times. This rearrangement joins TRBV5-1 to TRBJ1-2; D is ambiguous. The CDR3 spans 15 residues. CDR1 is SGHRS, CDR2 YFSETQ, per germline. V shed 0 bases and J shed 7 bases, with 16 bases lying between them. The DNA of the CDR3 is TGCGCCAGCAGCTTGGAGCCCCCGCTAAGCATTGGCTACACCTTC. Its protein product is CASSLEPPLSIGYTF.